The T cell receptor (beta chain) under discussion was sequenced for a study of CD8 T cells in ankylosing spondylitis. This clonotype occurred many times. Its matching antigen is unknown. CDR1 is KGHSH and CDR2 is LQKENI in the germline V gene. The CDR3 extends over 16 amino acids. V lost 1 base and J lost 0, with 13 bases in between. MiXCR, applied by TCRdb to the 5' RACE reads, yields one record per CDR3 protein. The sample lists tens of thousands of distinct CDR3 sequences; about 5.4% were seen once. Study-wide points: In ankylosing spondylitis patients, matched synovial fluid reportedly showed significant enrichment of disease-linked clones.

This TCR came from a male donor with ankylosing spondylitis or in good health (not recorded which). The genes are TRBV18 and TRBJ2-7; a weak D match, TRBD2 (6 bases). The sequencing input was blood, either unsorted or a sorted T cell fraction (not recorded which). This CDR3 reads CASSPLAGTSSYEQYF. CDR3 nucleotide sequence: TGTGCCAGCTCACCACTCGCGGGGACCAGCTCCTACGAGCAGTACTTC.